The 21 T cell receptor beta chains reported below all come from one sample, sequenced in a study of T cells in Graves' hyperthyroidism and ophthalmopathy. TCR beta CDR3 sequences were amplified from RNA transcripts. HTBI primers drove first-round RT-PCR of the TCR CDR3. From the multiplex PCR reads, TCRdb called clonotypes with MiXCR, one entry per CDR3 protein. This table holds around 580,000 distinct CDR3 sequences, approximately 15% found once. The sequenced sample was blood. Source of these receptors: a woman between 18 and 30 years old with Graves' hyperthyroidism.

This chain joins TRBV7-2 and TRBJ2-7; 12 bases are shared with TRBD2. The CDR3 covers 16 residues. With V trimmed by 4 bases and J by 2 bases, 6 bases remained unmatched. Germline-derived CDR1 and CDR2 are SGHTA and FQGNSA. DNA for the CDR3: TGTGCCAGCAGCTCCTCTAGCGGGGGGGTTGCCTACGAGCAGTACTTC. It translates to CASSSSSGGVAYEQYF. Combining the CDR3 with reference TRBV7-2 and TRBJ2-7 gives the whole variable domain GAGVSQSPSNKVTEKGKDVELRCDPISGHTALYWYRQSLGQGLEFLIYFQGNSAPDKSGLPSDRFSAERTGGSVSTLTIQRTQQEDSAVYLCASSSSSGGVAYEQYFGPGTRLTVT.

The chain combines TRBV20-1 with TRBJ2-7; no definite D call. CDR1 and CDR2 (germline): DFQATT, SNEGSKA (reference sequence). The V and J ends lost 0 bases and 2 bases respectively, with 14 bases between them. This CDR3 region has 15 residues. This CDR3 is CSARDSKGSPYEQYF. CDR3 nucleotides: TGCAGTGCTAGAGATTCCAAAGGGTCCCCCTACGAGCAGTACTTC.

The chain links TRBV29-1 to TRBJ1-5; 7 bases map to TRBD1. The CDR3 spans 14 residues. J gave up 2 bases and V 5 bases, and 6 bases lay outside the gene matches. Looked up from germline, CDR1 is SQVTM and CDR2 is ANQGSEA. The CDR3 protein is CSVLGGDGNQPQHF. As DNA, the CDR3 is TGCAGCGTTCTAGGGGGCGATGGCAATCAGCCCCAGCATTTT.

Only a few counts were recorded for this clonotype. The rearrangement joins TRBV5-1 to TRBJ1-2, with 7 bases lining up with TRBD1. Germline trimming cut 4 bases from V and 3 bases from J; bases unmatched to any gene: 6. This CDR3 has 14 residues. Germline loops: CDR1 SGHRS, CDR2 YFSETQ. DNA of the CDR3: TGCGCCAGCAGCCGAACCGGGACAGACTATGGCTACACCTTC. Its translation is CASSRTGTDYGYTF.

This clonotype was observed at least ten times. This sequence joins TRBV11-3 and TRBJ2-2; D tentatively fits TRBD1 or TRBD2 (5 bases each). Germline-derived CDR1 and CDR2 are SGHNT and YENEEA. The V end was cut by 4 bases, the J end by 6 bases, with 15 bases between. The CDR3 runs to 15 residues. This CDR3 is CASSSSLGTSGELFF. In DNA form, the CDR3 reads TGTGCCAGCAGCTCCTCTCTTGGGACGTCCGGGGAGCTGTTTTTT.

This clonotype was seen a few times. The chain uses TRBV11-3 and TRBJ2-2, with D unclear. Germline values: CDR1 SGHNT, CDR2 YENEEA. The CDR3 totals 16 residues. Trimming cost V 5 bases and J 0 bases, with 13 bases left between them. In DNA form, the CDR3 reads TGTGCCAGCAGCATCGCTTCGCCGGCGAACACCGGGGAGCTGTTTTTT. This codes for CASSIASPANTGELFF. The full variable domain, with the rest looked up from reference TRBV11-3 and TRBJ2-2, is EAGVVQSPRYKIIEKKQPVAFWCNPISGHNTLYWYLQNLGQGPELLIRYENEEAVDDSQLPKDRFSAERLKGVDSTLKIQPAELGDSAVYLCASSIASPANTGELFFGEGSRLTVL.

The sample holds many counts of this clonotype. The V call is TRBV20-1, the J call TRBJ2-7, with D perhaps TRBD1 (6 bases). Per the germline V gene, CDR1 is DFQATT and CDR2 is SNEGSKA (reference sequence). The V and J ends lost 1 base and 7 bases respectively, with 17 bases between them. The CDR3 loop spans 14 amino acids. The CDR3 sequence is CSARGGRTYEEQYF. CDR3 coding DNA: TGCAGTGCTAGAGGGGGGCGGACCTACGAGGAGCAGTACTTC.

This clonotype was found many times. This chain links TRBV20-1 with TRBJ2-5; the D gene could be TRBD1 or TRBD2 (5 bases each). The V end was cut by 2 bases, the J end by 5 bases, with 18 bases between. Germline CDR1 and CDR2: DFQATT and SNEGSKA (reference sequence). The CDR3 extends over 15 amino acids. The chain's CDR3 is CSARSLLGKGETQYF. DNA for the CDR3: TGCAGTGCTAGATCGTTACTAGGGAAGGGGGAGACCCAGTACTTC.

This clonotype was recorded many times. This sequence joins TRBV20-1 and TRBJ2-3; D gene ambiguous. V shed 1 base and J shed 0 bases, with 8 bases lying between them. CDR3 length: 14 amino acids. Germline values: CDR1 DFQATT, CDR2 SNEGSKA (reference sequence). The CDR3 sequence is CSARVAPSTDTQYF. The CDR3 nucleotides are TGCAGTGCTAGAGTCGCCCCTAGCACAGATACGCAGTATTTT.

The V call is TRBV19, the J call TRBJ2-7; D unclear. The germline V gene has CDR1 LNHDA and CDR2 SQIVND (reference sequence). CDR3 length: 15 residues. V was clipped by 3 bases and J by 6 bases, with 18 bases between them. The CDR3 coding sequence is TGTGCCAGTAGTATTGTCCGGGCTACCCTTTCCGAGCAGTACTTC. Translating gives CASSIVRATLSEQYF.

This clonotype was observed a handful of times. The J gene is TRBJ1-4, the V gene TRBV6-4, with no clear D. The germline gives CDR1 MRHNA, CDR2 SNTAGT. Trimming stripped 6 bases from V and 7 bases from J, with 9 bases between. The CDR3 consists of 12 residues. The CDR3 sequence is CASRPGSEKLFF. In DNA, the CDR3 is TGTGCCAGCAGGCCGGGTTCTGAAAAACTGTTTTTT.

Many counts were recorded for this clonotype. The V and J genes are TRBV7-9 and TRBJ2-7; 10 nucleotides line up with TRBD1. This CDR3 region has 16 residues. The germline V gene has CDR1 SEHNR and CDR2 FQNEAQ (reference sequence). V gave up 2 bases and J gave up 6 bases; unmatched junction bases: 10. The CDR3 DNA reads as TGTGCCAGCAGCTTATTAGGGAGCGACAGGGGGCGCGAGCAGTACTTC. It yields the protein CASSLLGSDRGREQYF.

As DNA, the CDR3 is TGTGCCATCATGGGACTAGAGGAGACCCAGTACTTC. It is translated as CAIMGLEETQYF. The chain uses TRBV10-3 and TRBJ2-5; TRBD2 matches 8 bases. The CDR3 is 12 amino acids. Germline trimming cut 7 bases from V and 5 bases from J; bases unmatched to any gene: 3. CDR1 ENHRY and CDR2 SYGVKD come from the germline V gene.

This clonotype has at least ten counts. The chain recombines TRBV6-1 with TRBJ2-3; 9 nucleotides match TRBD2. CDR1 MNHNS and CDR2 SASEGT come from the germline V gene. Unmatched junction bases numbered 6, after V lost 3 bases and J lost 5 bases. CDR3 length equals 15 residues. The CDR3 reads CASSDPLTSGDTQYF. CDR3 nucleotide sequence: TGTGCCAGCAGTGACCCCCTGACTAGCGGAGATACGCAGTATTTT.

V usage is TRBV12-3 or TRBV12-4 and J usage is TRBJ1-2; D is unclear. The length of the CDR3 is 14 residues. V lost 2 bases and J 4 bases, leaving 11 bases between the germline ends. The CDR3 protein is CASSLSKGLYGYTF. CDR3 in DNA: TGTGCCAGCAGTTTATCGAAGGGTCTCTATGGCTACACCTTC.

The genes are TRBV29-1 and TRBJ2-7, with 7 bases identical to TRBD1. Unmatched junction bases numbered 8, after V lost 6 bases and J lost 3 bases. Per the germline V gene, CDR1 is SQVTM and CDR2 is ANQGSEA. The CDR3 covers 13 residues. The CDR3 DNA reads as TGCAGCGTGAAGGGGACAGATGTCTACGAGCAGTACTTC. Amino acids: CSVKGTDVYEQYF.

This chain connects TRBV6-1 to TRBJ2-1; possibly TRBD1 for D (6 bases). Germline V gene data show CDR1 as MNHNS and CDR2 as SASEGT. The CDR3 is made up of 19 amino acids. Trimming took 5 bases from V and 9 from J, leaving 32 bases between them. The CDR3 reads CASSKYPKSSGHAMVEQFF. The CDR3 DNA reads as TGTGCCAGCAGTAAATACCCCAAATCCTCGGGACACGCTATGGTTGAGCAGTTCTTC.

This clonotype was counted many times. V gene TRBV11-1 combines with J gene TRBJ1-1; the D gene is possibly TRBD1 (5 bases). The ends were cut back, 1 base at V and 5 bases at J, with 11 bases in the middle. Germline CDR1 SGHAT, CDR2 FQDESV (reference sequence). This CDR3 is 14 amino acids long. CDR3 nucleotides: TGTGCCAGCAGCTTAGTGCAGGGAGGGACTGAAGCTTTCTTT. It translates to CASSLVQGGTEAFF.

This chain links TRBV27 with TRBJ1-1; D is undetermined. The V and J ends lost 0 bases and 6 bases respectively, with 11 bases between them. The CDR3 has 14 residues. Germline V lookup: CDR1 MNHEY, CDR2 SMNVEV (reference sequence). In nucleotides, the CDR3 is TGTGCCAGCAGTTTATCGTTGGGGTATGCTGAAGCTTTCTTT. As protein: CASSLSLGYAEAFF.

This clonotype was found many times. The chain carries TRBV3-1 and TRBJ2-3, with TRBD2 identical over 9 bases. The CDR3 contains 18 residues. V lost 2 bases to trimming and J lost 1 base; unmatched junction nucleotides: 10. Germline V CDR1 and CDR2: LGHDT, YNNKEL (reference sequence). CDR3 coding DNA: TGTGCCAGCAGCCAAACCGTTAGCGGGGGAGCCCGCACAGATACGCAGTATTTT. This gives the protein CASSQTVSGGARTDTQYF.

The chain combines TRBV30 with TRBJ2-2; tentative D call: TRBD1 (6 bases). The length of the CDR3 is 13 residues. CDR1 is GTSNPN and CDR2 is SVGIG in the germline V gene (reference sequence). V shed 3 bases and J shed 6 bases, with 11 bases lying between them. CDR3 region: CAWSLTGSGELFF. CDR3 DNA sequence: TGTGCCTGGAGCCTTACAGGGTCCGGGGAGCTGTTTTTT.